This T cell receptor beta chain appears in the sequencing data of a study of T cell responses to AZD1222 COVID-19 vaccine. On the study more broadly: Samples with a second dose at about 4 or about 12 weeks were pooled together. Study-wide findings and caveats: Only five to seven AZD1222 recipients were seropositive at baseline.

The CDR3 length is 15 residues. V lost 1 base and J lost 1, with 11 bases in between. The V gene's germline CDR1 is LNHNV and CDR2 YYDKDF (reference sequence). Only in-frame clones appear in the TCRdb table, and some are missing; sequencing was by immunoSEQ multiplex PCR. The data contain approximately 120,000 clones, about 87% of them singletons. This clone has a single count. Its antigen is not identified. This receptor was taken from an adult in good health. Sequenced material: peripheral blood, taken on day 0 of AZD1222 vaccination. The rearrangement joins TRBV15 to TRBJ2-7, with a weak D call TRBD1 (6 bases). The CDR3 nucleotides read TGTGCCACCAGCAGAGTGCAGACAGGTTCCTACGAGCAGTACTTC. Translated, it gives CATSRVQTGSYEQYF.